The 7 T cell receptor beta chains below were found in one sample sequenced in a study of identical twins. Using its own MiXCR run on the 5' RACE reads, TCRdb lists one record per CDR3 protein. The sample yields about 1.7 million distinct CDR3 sequences, roughly a third seen once. The sequenced material came from cord blood. The source of these receptors is a newborn girl in good health.

This clonotype was detected only a few times. The chain couples TRBV10-3 to TRBJ2-2; the match to TRBD1 covers 10 bases. The trim removed 6 bases at V and 4 bases at J, leaving 5 bases unmatched. The CDR3 consists of 15 residues. Germline V gene lookup returns CDR1 ENHRY and CDR2 SYGVKD. The DNA for the CDR3 is TGTGCCATCAGACCCGGGACAGGGGTCACCGGGGAGCTGTTTTTT. Translation gives CAIRPGTGVTGELFF.

The chain has TRBV2 and TRBJ2-3; D is possibly TRBD1 (6 bases). Trimming took off 4 bases at V and 8 bases at J, with 19 bases between the two ends. The germline gives CDR1 SNHLY, CDR2 FYNNEI. This CDR3 contains 15 residues. In nucleotides, the CDR3 is TGTGCCAGCAGTGCAACACAGGGCCTCCTAGCTACGCAGTATTTT. This codes for CASSATQGLLATQYF. Filled out from reference TRBV2 and TRBJ2-3, the complete variable domain reads EPEVTQTPSHQVTQMGQEVILRCVPISNHLYFYWYRQILGQKVEFLVSFYNNEISEKSEIFDDQFSVERPDGSNFTLKIRSTKLEDSAMYFCASSATQGLLATQYFGPGTRLTVL.

The chain couples TRBV20-1 to TRBJ1-6, with unresolved D. Trimming removed 2 bases at V and 10 bases at J, with 6 bases between. This CDR3 region has 11 residues. CDR1 is DFQATT and CDR2 is SNEGSKA in the germline V gene (reference sequence). The chain's CDR3 is CSARFRSPLHF. DNA of the CDR3: TGCAGTGCTAGATTTCGCTCACCCCTCCACTTT.

The rearrangement uses TRBV20-1 and TRBJ1-6, with no clear D. The germline gives CDR1 DFQATT, CDR2 SNEGSKA (reference sequence). The V end was cut by 2 bases, the J end by 0 bases, with 8 bases between. The CDR3 is 15 amino acids. CDR3 DNA sequence: TGCAGTGCTAGACCATATAGCTCCTATAATTCACCCCTCCACTTT. It specifies CSARPYSSYNSPLHF.

This sequence joins TRBV2 and TRBJ2-2, with D hard to call. Germline lookup yields CDR1 SNHLY and CDR2 FYNNEI. The CDR3 covers 14 residues. Trimming shortened V by 0 bases and J by 4 bases, and 6 bases separated the two germline ends. The CDR3 region is CASSEASSTGELFF. As DNA, the CDR3 is TGTGCCAGCAGTGAAGCGTCATCCACCGGGGAGCTGTTTTTT.

The genes are TRBV10-3 and TRBJ1-2, with D possibly matching TRBD1 (6 bases). Germline V gives CDR1 ENHRY, CDR2 SYGVKD. Deletions cut 8 bases from V and 8 bases from J, with 18 bases between. This CDR3 spans 13 amino acids. Written as DNA, the CDR3 is TGTGCCATCCAGCAAGAACAGGGAAGCGGCTACACCTTC. Amino acid sequence: CAIQQEQGSGYTF.

This clonotype has a handful of counts. The rearrangement uses TRBV4-1 and TRBJ1-2; TRBD1 is a possible D gene (5 bases). This CDR3 spans 13 amino acids. V shed 2 bases and J shed 8 bases, with 12 bases lying between them. The germline V gene encodes CDR1 MGHRA and CDR2 YSYEKL. The CDR3 DNA is TGCGCCAGCAGCCAAACCCGGGACGCGGGCTACACCTTC. Its protein is CASSQTRDAGYTF.